This TCR beta chain was retrieved from a study of graft-versus-host responses after intestinal transplantation. Germline CDR1 is SGHTA and CDR2 is FQGNSA. CDR3 size: 12 residues. Trimming pared 2 bases from V and 8 bases from J, leaving 9 bases between. Some clones are missing from TCRdb's copy, which holds only in-frame ones; the method was immunoSEQ multiplex PCR. This table has approximately 90,000 clones, 85% to 95% appearing once. Whole-study findings and limits: The study associated peak circulating GvH clone levels with early post-transplant HvG declines.

Notes on this clone: The antigen is undetermined.

This TCR came from a human donor who was the organ donor for an intestinal transplant. The V gene is TRBV7-2, the J gene TRBJ1-1, with D uncertain. The specimen was unstimulated CD8+ T cells sorted from spleen or lymph node cells, collected before transplant. As DNA, the CDR3 is TGTGCCAGCAGCTTATTCGCCGAGGAAGCTTTCTTT. The encoded protein is CASSLFAEEAFF.